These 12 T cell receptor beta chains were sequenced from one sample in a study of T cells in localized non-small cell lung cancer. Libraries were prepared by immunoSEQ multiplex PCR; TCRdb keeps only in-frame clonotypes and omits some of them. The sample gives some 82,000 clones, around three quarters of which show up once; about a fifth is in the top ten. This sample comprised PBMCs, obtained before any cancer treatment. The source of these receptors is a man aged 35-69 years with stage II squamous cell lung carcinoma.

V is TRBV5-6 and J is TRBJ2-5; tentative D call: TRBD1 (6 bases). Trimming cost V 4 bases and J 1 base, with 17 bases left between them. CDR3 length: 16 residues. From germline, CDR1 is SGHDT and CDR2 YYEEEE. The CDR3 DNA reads TGTGCCAGCAGCCCCCCCCGGACAGACCCCCAAGAGACCCAGTACTTC. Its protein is CASSPPRTDPQETQYF.

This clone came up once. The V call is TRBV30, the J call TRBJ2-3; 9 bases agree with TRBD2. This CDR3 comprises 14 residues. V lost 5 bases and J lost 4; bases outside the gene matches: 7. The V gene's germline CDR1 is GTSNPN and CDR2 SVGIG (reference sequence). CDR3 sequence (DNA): TGTGCCTGGGGAATAGCGGGAGTAGCAGATACGCAGTATTTT. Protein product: CAWGIAGVADTQYF.

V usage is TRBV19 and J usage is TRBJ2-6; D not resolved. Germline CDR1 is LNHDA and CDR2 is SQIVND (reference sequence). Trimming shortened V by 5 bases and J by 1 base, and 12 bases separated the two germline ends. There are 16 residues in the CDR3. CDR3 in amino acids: CASSLGSRSGANVLTF. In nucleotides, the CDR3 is TGTGCCAGTAGTCTCGGGTCTCGGTCTGGGGCCAACGTCCTGACTTTC. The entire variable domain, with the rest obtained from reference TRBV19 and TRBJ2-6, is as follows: DGGITQSPKYLFRKEGQNVTLSCEQNLNHDAMYWYRQDPGQGLRLIYYSQIVNDFQKGDIAEGYSVSREKKESFPLTVTSAQKNPTAFYLCASSLGSRSGANVLTFGAGSRLTVL.

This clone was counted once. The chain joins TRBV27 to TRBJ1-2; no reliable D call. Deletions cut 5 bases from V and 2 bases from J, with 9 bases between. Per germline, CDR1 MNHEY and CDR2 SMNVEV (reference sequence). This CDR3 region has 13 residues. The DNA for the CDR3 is TGTGCCAGCAGTAGGAGGGAAAACTATGGCTACACCTTC. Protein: CASSRRENYGYTF.

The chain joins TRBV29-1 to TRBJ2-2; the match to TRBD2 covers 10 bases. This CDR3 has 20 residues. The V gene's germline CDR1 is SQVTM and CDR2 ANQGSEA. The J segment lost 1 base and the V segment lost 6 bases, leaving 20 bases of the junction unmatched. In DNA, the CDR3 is TGCAGCGTGAACCAAGATGCCCAGCGGGGGGGAACCCTGAACACCGGGGAGCTGTTTTTT. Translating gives CSVNQDAQRGGTLNTGELFF.

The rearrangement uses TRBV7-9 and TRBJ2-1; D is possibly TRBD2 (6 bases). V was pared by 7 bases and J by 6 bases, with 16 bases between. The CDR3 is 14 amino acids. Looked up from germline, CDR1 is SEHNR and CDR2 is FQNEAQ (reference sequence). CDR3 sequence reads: CASTHAGGGNEQFF. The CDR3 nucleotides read TGTGCCAGCACCCACGCCGGGGGTGGCAATGAGCAGTTCTTC.

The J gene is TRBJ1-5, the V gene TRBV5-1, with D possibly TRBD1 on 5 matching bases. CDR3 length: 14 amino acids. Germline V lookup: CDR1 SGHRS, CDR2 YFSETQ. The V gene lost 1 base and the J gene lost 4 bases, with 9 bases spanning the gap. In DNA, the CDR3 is TGCGCCAGCAGCTTGTCCGGGGGGAATCAGCCCCAGCATTTT. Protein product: CASSLSGGNQPQHF.

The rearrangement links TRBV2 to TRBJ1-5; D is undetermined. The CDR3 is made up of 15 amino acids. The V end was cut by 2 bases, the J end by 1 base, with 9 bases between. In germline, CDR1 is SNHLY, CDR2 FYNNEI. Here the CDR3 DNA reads TGTGCCAGCAGTGAATTGCGGGCCAGCAATCAGCCCCAGCATTTT. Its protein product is CASSELRASNQPQHF.

The CDR3 sequence is CAIRDSGNSPLHF. The CDR3 nucleotides read TGTGCCATCCGGGACAGCGGTAATTCACCCCTCCACTTT. V gene TRBV28 combines with J gene TRBJ1-6, with TRBD1 matching over 7 bases. CDR1 is MDHEN and CDR2 is SYDVKM in the germline V gene. CDR3 length: 13 residues. Trimming cost V 10 bases and J 6 bases; bases outside gene matches: 6.

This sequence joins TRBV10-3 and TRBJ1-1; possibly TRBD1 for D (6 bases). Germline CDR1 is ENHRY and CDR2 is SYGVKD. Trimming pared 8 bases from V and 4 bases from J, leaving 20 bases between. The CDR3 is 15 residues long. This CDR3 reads CAIYPRDTAGTEAFF. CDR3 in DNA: TGTGCCATCTACCCCCGGGACACCGCGGGCACTGAAGCTTTCTTT.

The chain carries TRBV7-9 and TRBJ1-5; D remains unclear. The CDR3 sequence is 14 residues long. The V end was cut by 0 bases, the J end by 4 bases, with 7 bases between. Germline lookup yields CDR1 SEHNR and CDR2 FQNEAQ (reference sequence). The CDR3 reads CASSLAGNNQPQHF. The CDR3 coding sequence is TGTGCCAGCAGCTTAGCGGGGAATAATCAGCCCCAGCATTTT.

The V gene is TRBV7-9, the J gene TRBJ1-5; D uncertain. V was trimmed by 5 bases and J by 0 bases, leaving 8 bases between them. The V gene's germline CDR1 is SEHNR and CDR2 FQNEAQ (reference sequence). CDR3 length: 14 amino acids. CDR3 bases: TGTGCCAGCAGCAAGGACGGTAGCAATCAGCCCCAGCATTTT. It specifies CASSKDGSNQPQHF. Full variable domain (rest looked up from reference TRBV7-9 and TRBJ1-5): DTGVSQNPRHKITKRGQNVTFRCDPISEHNRLYWYRQTLGQGPEFLTYFQNEAQLEKSRLLSDRFSAERPKGSFSTLEIQRTEQGDSAMYLCASSKDGSNQPQHFGDGTRLSIL.